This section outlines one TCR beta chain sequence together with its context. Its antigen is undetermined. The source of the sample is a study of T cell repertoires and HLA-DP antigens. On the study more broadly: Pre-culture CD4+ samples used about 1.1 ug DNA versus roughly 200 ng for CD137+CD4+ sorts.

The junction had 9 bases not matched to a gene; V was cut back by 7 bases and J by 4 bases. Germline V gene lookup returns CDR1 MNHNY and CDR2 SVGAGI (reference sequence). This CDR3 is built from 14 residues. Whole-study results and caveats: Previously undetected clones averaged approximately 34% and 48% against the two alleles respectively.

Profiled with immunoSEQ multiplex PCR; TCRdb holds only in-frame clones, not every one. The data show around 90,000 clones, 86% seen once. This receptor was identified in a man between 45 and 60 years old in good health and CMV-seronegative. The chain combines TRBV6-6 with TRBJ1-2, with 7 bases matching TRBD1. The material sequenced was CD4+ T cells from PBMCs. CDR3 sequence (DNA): TGTGCCAGCACTTCGACAGGGAGGGTCTATGGCTACACCTTC. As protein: CASTSTGRVYGYTF.